The clone carrying this T cell receptor (beta chain) has only a few counts. As yet, its antigen is unknown. This record comes from a study of human T cells and chemical hapten exposure. Study as a whole: 2% DPC applied to a roughly 2 cm by roughly 2 cm arm area sensitized donors. Whole-study findings and limits: Alopecia was present in the donors, so their immune response may differ from healthy people's.

This CDR3 is built from 18 residues. With 1 base removed from V and 4 bases from J, the gap between germline ends came to 20 bases. Per germline, CDR1 LGHDT and CDR2 YNNKEL (reference sequence). Authors' processing steps: The median was roughly 100,000 TCRs per sample, ranging roughly 20,000 to 750,000. One entry per CDR3 protein results from TCRdb running MiXCR on the RACE reads. For this entry, the V and J calls and clone size follow TCRdb and not the study's own pipeline. The sample shows approximately 84,000 distinct CDR3 sequences, 9.5% to 13% of them seen only once. The time point here: patch test 2, 6 weeks after DPC sensitization. Treatment here: therapeutic diphenylcyclopropenone sensitization with weekly scalp DPC. Alopecia patients deemed DPC-suitable, aged 18 to 70, excluding pregnancy.

This rearrangement joins TRBV3-1 to TRBJ2-4; D possibly corresponds to TRBD2 (5 bases). This TCR came from a woman in her 30s with alopecia areata. Some clones in this sample may be carry-over from other donors' samples. Sequences were derived from whole blood, sampled in connection with sensitization to the hapten diphenylcyclopropenone (DPC). This CDR3 reads CASSQVGGGSWWKNIQYF. The CDR3 region has the DNA TGTGCCAGCAGCCAAGTTGGAGGTGGTTCCTGGTGGAAAAACATTCAGTACTTC.